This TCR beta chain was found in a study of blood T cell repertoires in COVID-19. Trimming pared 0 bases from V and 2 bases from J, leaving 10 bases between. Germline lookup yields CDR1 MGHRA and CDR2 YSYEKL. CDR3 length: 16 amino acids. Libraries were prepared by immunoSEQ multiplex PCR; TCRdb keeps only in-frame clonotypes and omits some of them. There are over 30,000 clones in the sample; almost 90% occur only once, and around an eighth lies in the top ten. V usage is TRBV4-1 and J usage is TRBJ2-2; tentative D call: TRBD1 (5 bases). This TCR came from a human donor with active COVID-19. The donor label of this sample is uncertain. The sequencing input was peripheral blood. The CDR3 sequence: CASSQDRQSNTGELFF. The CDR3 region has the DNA TGCGCCAGCAGCCAAGATCGACAGTCAAACACCGGGGAGCTGTTTTTT.